The present TCR beta chain was sequenced within a study of blood T cells in healthy people across ages. General observations from the study: Relative to aged donors, long-lived donors carried more naive CD4+ cells and displayed higher diversity.

A J-beta primer mix and a sample-barcoded 5' primer were used in a second PCR of about 7 to 12 cycles. Each CDR3 protein gets one entry after TCRdb re-called the 5' RACE reads with MiXCR. This sample has hundreds of thousands of distinct CDR3 sequences, with approximately 67% found just once. On this clonotype: Its matching antigen is unknown.

Sequenced material: blood. This sequence originates from a man aged 30 to 45 in good health.

The CDR3 spells CASSSATSGGIDTQYF. In DNA form, the CDR3 reads TGTGCCAGCAGCTCCGCGACTAGCGGGGGTATAGATACGCAGTATTTT. The chain employs TRBV7-6 and TRBJ2-3; 12 bases map to TRBD2. CDR1 SGHVS and CDR2 FNYEAQ come from the germline V gene. The CDR3 length is 16 residues. The junction had 7 bases not matched to a gene; V was cut back by 4 bases and J by 5 bases.